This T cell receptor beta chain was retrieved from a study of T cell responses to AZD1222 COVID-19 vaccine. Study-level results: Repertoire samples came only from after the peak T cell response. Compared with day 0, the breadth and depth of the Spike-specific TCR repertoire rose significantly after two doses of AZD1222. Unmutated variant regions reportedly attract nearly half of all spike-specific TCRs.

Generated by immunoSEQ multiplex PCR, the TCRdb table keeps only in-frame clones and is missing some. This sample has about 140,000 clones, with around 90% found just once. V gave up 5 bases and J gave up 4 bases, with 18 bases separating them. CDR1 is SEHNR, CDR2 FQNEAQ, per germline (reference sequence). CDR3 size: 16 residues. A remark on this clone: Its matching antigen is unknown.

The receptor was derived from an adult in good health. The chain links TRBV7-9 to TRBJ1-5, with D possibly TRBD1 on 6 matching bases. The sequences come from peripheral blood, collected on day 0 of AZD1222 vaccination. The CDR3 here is CASSDTGAPGNQPQHF. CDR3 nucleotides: TGTGCCAGCAGCGATACGGGGGCGCCGGGAAATCAGCCCCAGCATTTT.